The T cell receptor beta chain described here comes from a study of blood T cell repertoires in COVID-19. Measured with immunoSEQ multiplex PCR; TCRdb has only the in-frame clones, and not every one. The table records about 260,000 clones, over 75% of them present only once. Between the trimmed V and J ends, which lost 6 bases and 2 bases, there was a span of 15 bases. CDR3 length: 15 amino acids. Germline values: CDR1 SGHRS, CDR2 YFSETQ. This receptor was identified in a human donor in a cohort sampled during active COVID-19. The J gene is TRBJ2-1, the V gene TRBV5-1, with D possibly matching TRBD2 (7 bases). Sequences were obtained from peripheral blood. CDR3 nucleotide sequence: TGCGCCAGCAAAGAGGGAGGGGGACCCTACAATGAGCAGTTCTTC. Translation gives CASKEGGGPYNEQFF.